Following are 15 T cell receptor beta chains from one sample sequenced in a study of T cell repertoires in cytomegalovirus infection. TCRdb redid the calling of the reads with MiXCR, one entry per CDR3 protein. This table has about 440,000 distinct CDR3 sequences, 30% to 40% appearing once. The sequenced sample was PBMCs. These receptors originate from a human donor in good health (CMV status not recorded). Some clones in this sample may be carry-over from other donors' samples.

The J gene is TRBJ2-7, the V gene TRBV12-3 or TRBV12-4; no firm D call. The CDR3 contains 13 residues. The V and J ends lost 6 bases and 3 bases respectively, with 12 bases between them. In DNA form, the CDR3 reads TGTGCCAGCAGCCTCGGGCCAGTCTACGAGCAGTACTTC. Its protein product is CASSLGPVYEQYF.

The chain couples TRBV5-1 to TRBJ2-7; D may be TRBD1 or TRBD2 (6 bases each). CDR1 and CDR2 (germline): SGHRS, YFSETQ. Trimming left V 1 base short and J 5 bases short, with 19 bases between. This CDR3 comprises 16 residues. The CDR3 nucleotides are TGCGCCAGCAGCTTGACTCTCGGGGGCGGAGACAACGAGCAGTACTTC. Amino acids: CASSLTLGGGDNEQYF.

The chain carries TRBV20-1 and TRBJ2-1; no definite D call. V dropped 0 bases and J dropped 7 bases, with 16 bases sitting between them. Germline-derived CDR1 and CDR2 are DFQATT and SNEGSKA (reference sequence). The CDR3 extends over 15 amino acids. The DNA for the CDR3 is TGCAGTGCTAGAGATCTGGCTACCGGTAGTAATGAGCAGTTCTTC. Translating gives CSARDLATGSNEQFF.

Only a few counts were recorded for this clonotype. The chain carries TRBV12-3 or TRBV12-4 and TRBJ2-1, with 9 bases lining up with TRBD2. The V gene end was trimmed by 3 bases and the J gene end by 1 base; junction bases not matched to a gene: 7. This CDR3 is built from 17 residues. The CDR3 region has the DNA TGTGCCAGCAGTTTTTGGGCGGGGGGGCAGTCCTACAATGAGCAGTTCTTC. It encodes CASSFWAGGQSYNEQFF.

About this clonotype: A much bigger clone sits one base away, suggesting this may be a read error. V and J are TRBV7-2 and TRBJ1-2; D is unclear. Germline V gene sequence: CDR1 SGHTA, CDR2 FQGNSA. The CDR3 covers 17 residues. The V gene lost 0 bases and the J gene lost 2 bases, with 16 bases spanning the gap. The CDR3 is CASSLAGKGYGNYGYTF. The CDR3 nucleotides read TGTGCCAGCAGCTTAGCCGGGAAAGGATATGGGAACTATGGCTACACCTTC.

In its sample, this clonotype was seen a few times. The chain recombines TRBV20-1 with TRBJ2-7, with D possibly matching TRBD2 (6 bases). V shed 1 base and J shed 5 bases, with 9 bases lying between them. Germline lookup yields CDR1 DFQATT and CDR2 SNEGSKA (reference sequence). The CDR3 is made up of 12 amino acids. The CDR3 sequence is CSARVAGHEQYF. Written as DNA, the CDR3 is TGCAGTGCTAGAGTGGCGGGGCACGAGCAGTACTTC.

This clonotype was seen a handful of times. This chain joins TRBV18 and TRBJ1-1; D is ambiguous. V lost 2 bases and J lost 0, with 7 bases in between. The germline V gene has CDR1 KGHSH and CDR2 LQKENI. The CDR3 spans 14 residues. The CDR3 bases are TGTGCCAGCTCACCATCAGGAATGAACACTGAAGCTTTCTTT. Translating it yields CASSPSGMNTEAFF.

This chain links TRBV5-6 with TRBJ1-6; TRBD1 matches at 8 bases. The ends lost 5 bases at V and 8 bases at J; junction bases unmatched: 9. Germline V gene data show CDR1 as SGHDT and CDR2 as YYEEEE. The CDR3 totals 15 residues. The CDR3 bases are TGTGCCAGCAGTTATACGGGACAGGTTTATTCACCCCTCCACTTT. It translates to CASSYTGQVYSPLHF.

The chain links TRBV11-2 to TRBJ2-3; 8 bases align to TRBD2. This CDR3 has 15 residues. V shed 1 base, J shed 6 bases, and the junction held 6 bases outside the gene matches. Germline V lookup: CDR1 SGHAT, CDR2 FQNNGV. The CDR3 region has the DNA TGTGCCAGCAGCTTAGTAGCGGGAACCGGGGATACGCAGTATTTT. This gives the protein CASSLVAGTGDTQYF.

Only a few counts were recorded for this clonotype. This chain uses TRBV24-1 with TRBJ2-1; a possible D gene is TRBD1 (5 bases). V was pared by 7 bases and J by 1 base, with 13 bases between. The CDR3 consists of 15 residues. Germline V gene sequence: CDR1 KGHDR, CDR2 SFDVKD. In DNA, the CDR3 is TGTGCCACCAGCACGGACACCATATCCTACAATGAGCAGTTCTTC. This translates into CATSTDTISYNEQFF.

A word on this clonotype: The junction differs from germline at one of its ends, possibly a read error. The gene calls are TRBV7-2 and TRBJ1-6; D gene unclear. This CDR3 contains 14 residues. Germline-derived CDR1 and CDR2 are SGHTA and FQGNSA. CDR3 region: CASSPDRSRSPLQF. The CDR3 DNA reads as TGTGCCAGCAGCCCGGATAGGTCGCGTTCACCCCTCCAATTT.

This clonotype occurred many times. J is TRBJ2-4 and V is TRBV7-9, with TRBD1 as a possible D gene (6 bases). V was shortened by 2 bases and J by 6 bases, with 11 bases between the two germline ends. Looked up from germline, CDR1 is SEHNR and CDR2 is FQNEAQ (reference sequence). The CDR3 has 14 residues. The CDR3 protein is CASSLQGRSNIQYF. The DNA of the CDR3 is TGTGCCAGCAGCTTACAGGGGCGATCAAACATTCAGTACTTC.

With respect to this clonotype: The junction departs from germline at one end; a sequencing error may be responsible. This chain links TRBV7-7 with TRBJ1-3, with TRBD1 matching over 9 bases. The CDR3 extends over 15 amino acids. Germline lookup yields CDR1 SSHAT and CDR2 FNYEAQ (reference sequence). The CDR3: CASSLGTGRGNTIYF. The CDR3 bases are TGTGCTAGCAGCTTGGGGACAGGGCGTGGAAACACCATATATTTT.

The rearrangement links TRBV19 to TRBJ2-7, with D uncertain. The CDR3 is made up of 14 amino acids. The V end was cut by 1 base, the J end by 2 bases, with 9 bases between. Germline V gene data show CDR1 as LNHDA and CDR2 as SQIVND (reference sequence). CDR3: CASSIAHTAYEQYF. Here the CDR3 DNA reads TGTGCCAGTAGTATAGCCCACACTGCCTACGAGCAGTACTTC.

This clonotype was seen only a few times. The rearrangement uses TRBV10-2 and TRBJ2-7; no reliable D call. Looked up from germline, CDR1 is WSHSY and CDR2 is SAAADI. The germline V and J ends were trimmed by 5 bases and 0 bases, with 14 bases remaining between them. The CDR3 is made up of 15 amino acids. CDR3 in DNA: TGCGCCAGCAGTCCCCGTGGGCGGCTCTCCTACGAGCAGTACTTC. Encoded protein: CASSPRGRLSYEQYF.